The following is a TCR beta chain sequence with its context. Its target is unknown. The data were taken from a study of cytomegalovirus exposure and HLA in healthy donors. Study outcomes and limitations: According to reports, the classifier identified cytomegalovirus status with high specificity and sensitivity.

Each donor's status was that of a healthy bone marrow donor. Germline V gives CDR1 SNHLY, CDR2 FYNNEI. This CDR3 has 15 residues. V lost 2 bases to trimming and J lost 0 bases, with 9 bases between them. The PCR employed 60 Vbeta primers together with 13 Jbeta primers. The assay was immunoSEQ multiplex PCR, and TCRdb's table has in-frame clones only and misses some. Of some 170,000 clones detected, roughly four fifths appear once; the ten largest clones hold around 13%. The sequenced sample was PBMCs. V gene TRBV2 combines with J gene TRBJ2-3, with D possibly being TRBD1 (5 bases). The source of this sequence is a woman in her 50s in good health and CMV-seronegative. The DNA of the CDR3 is TGTGCCAGCAGTGAATGGGGCAGTAGCACAGATACGCAGTATTTT. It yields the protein CASSEWGSSTDTQYF. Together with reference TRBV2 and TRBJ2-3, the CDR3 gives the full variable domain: EPEVTQTPSHQVTQMGQEVILRCVPISNHLYFYWYRQILGQKVEFLVSFYNNEISEKSEIFDDQFSVERPDGSNFTLKIRSTKLEDSAMYFCASSEWGSSTDTQYFGPGTRLTVL.